Each of the 5 T cell receptor beta chains below was sequenced from the same sample in a study of cytotoxic CD8 clonotypes in ibrutinib-treated CLL. TCRdb's copy holds only in-frame clones and misses some; the assay was immunoSEQ multiplex PCR. The sample lists approximately 150,000 clones; more than 80% were seen once. Sequencing used PBMCs, obtained after 24 months of ibrutinib treatment. The receptor source for this set is a human donor with chronic lymphocytic leukemia.

V usage is TRBV5-6 and J usage is TRBJ2-1; 8 bases fit TRBD1. CDR3 length: 15 amino acids. Unmatched junction bases numbered 5, after V lost 4 bases and J lost 2 bases. The germline CDR1 and CDR2 sequences are SGHDT and YYEEEE. The CDR3 is CASSGDRGTYNEQFF. Written as DNA, the CDR3 is TGTGCCAGCAGCGGCGACAGGGGTACCTACAATGAGCAGTTCTTC. Full variable domain (missing parts from reference TRBV5-6 and TRBJ2-1): DAGVTQSPTHLIKTRGQQVTLRCSPKSGHDTVSWYQQALGQGPQFIFQYYEEEERQRGNFPDRFSGHQFPNYSSELNVNALLLGDSALYLCASSGDRGTYNEQFFGPGTRLTVL.

This clone was seen just once. The V call is TRBV6-5, the J call TRBJ2-5; 9 bases map to TRBD2. The length of the CDR3 is 15 residues. From germline, CDR1 is MNHEY and CDR2 SVGAGI. V was clipped by 6 bases and J by 5 bases; unmatched bases: 10. The CDR3 region has the DNA TGTGCCAGCAGGTTGGGGAGGACTAGCGCTGAGACCCAGTACTTC. Encoded protein: CASRLGRTSAETQYF.

The V call is TRBV18, the J call TRBJ1-2; no reliable D call. Germline V gene sequence: CDR1 KGHSH, CDR2 LQKENI. The CDR3 loop spans 13 amino acids. Trimming pared 6 bases from V and 6 bases from J, leaving 14 bases between. The CDR3: CASSYSREDGYTF. In DNA, the CDR3 is TGTGCCAGCTCCTACAGCAGAGAAGATGGCTACACCTTC.

CDR3 amino acids: CASSLSGPGGQFF. In DNA, the CDR3 is TGTGCCAGCTCACTTAGCGGGCCGGGGGGGCAGTTCTTC. This sequence joins TRBV18 and TRBJ2-1; TRBD2 matches at 7 bases. The ends lost 4 bases at V and 12 bases at J; junction bases unmatched: 9. Per the germline V gene, CDR1 is KGHSH and CDR2 is LQKENI. The CDR3 covers 13 residues.

The chain recombines TRBV7-9 with TRBJ1-6; 10 positions match TRBD1. CDR1 SEHNR and CDR2 FQNEAQ come from the germline V gene (reference sequence). Germline trimming cut 3 bases from V and 9 bases from J; bases unmatched to any gene: 2. The CDR3 totals 14 residues. CDR3 sequence: CASSFDRGLSPLHF. CDR3 in DNA: TGTGCCAGCAGCTTCGACAGGGGGCTTTCACCCCTCCACTTT. The full variable domain, its missing parts supplied by reference TRBV7-9 and TRBJ1-6, is DTGVSQNPRHKITKRGQNVTFRCDPISEHNRLYWYRQTLGQGPEFLTYFQNEAQLEKSRLLSDRFSAERPKGSFSTLEIQRTEQGDSAMYLCASSFDRGLSPLHFGNGTRLTVT.